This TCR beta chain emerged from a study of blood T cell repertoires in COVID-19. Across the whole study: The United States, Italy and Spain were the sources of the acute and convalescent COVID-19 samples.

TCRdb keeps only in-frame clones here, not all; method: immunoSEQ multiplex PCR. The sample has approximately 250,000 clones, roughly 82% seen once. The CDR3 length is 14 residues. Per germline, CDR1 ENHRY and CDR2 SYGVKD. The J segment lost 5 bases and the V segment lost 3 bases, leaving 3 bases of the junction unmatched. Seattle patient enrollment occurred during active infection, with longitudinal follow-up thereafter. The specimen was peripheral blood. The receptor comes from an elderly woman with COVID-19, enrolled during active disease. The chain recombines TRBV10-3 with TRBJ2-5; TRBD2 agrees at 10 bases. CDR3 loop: CAISEAGGRETQYF. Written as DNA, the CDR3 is TGTGCCATCAGTGAAGCGGGGGGGAGGGAGACCCAGTACTTC.